This passage covers 20 T cell receptor beta chains from one sample sequenced in a study of blood T cell repertoires in COVID-19. Profiled with immunoSEQ multiplex PCR; TCRdb holds only in-frame clones, not every one. The sample comprises about 190,000 clones, over 75% of which are singletons, and around an eighth rests with the top ten. Source material: peripheral blood. These receptors all stem from a woman between 45 and 65 years old with acute or convalescent COVID-19.

The chain carries TRBV6-1 and TRBJ2-1; 7 bases agree with TRBD2. Per the germline V gene, CDR1 is MNHNS and CDR2 is SASEGT. The ends lost 3 bases at V and 7 bases at J; junction bases unmatched: 6. The CDR3 sequence is 14 residues long. The DNA of the CDR3 is TGTGCCAGCAGTGAGGAAGGAGCGGGGAATGAGCAGTTCTTC. Residues: CASSEEGAGNEQFF.

This chain uses TRBV18 with TRBJ2-1, with 7 bases matching TRBD2. Germline V gene sequence: CDR1 KGHSH, CDR2 LQKENI. There are 15 residues in the CDR3. The V segment lost 5 bases and the J segment 5 bases; nucleotides outside the gene matches: 9. The CDR3 DNA follows: TGTGCCAGCTCATCTGGCGGGGGTCTGGACAATGAGCAGTTCTTC. Translation gives CASSSGGGLDNEQFF.

The chain employs TRBV15 and TRBJ2-1, with D perhaps matching TRBD1 (5 bases). Between the trimmed V and J ends, which lost 0 bases and 0 bases, there was a span of 12 bases. This CDR3 spans 17 amino acids. Germline assignment: CDR1 LNHNV and CDR2 YYDKDF (reference sequence). The CDR3 reads CATSRERKGDSYNEQFF. The DNA for the CDR3 is TGTGCCACCAGCAGAGAGCGTAAAGGGGACTCCTACAATGAGCAGTTCTTC. Drawing the rest from reference TRBV15 and TRBJ2-1, the complete variable domain is DAMVIQNPRYQVTQFGKPVTLSCSQTLNHNVMYWYQQKSSQAPKLLFHYYDKDFNNEADTPDNFQSRRPNTSFCFLDIRSPGLGDTAMYLCATSRERKGDSYNEQFFGPGTRLTVL.

The J gene is TRBJ1-4, the V gene TRBV18; perhaps TRBD1 as D (5 bases). The V gene's germline CDR1 is KGHSH and CDR2 LQKENI. With 3 bases removed from V and 0 bases from J, the gap between germline ends came to 5 bases. The CDR3 has 14 amino acids. The CDR3 DNA is TGTGCCAGCTCACCGACAGCAACTAATGAAAAACTGTTTTTT. Translating it yields CASSPTATNEKLFF.

The chain has TRBV5-1 and TRBJ1-2; D call uncertain. The germline CDR1 and CDR2 sequences are SGHRS and YFSETQ. The CDR3 sequence is 13 residues long. Trimming shortened V by 3 bases and J by 7 bases, and 13 bases separated the two germline ends. The CDR3 loop reads CASSYGREGGYTF. The CDR3 DNA sequence: TGCGCCAGCAGCTACGGCCGGGAGGGTGGCTACACCTTC.

The rearrangement uses TRBV10-3 and TRBJ2-7; no clear D gene. V was trimmed by 0 bases and J by 2 bases, leaving 11 bases between them. This CDR3 region has 15 residues. CDR1 and CDR2 from the germline V gene are ENHRY and SYGVKD. The CDR3 nucleotides read TGTGCCATCAGTGAGTCAACAGTGGAACCCTACGAGCAGTACTTC. It is translated as CAISESTVEPYEQYF.

V gene TRBV25-1 combines with J gene TRBJ1-4, with TRBD1 matching 8 bases. The length of the CDR3 is 15 residues. The J segment lost 5 bases and the V segment lost 3 bases, leaving 5 bases of the junction unmatched. Germline assignment: CDR1 MGHDK and CDR2 SYGVNS. The CDR3 spells CASSEIGTGNEKLFF. The DNA of the CDR3 is TGTGCCAGCAGTGAGATAGGGACAGGCAATGAAAAACTGTTTTTT.

This clone came up once. The chain joins TRBV2 to TRBJ2-1, with 11 positions matching TRBD2. J was trimmed by 2 bases and V by 6 bases; bases with no gene match: 9. Germline-derived CDR1 and CDR2 are SNHLY and FYNNEI. CDR3 length: 17 residues. Here the CDR3 DNA reads TGTGCCAGCAGACAAAGGACTAGCGGGTTGACCTACAATGAGCAGTTCTTC. It codes for CASRQRTSGLTYNEQFF.

The rearrangement links TRBV4-1 to TRBJ2-3; tentative D call: TRBD2 (5 bases). This CDR3 has 16 residues. Germline V gene sequence: CDR1 MGHRA, CDR2 YSYEKL. Trimming cost V 1 base and J 1 base, with 12 bases left between them. CDR3 nucleotide sequence: TGCGCCAGCAGCCAAGGCGTCTGGCGGGGCACAGATACGCAGTATTTT. This codes for CASSQGVWRGTDTQYF.

The chain carries TRBV28 and TRBJ1-3; no clear D. There are 15 residues in the CDR3. The V gene's germline CDR1 is MDHEN and CDR2 SYDVKM. The V end was cut by 6 bases, the J end by 0 bases, with 12 bases between. The CDR3 nucleotides read TGTGCCAGCAGACGGTTTCAGGACTCTGGAAACACCATATATTTT. Protein: CASRRFQDSGNTIYF.

V usage is TRBV30 and J usage is TRBJ1-5, with a tentative D call TRBD1 (5 bases). V was trimmed by 1 base and J by 5 bases, leaving 12 bases between them. In germline, CDR1 is GTSNPN, CDR2 SVGIG (reference sequence). The CDR3 is 14 residues long. In DNA form, the CDR3 reads TGTGCCTGGAGTGCAGGGCAGAGATATCAGCCCCAGCATTTT. It specifies CAWSAGQRYQPQHF.

The chain links TRBV10-3 to TRBJ2-7, with 7 bases lining up with TRBD1. The CDR3 consists of 15 residues. Trimming cost V 2 bases and J 4 bases; bases outside gene matches: 8. Germline CDR1 is ENHRY and CDR2 is SYGVKD. CDR3 sequence reads: CAISELDRTSYEQYF. Written as DNA, the CDR3 is TGTGCCATCAGTGAGCTGGACAGGACCTCTTACGAGCAGTACTTC.

This chain joins TRBV28 and TRBJ2-7; TRBD2 aligns across 7 bases. J gave up 2 bases and V 6 bases, and 4 bases lay outside the gene matches. Germline CDR1 MDHEN, CDR2 SYDVKM. The CDR3 is 13 residues long. The CDR3 spells CASSSGGPYEQYF. Written as DNA, the CDR3 is TGTGCCAGCAGCTCGGGGGGTCCCTACGAGCAGTACTTC. The complete variable domain, with remaining parts taken from reference TRBV28 and TRBJ2-7, reads DVKVTQSSRYLVKRTGEKVFLECVQDMDHENMFWYRQDPGLGLRLIYFSYDVKMKEKGDIPEGYSVSREKKERFSLILESASTNQTSMYLCASSSGGPYEQYFGPGTRLTVT.

This clone appeared a single time. The rearrangement uses TRBV29-1 and TRBJ2-5, with a tentative D call TRBD2 (6 bases). CDR3 length: 12 residues. Between the trimmed V and J ends, which lost 7 bases and 4 bases, there was a span of 13 bases. In germline, CDR1 is SQVTM, CDR2 ANQGSEA. This CDR3 is CSAWVGGETQYF. CDR3 DNA: TGCAGCGCCTGGGTGGGGGGAGAGACCCAGTACTTC.

The V and J genes are TRBV27 and TRBJ2-4; 7 bases line up with TRBD2. Germline lookup yields CDR1 MNHEY and CDR2 SMNVEV (reference sequence). This CDR3 spans 15 amino acids. Trimming took 3 bases from V and 6 from J; bases not matched to a gene: 8. CDR3 sequence: CASSLSGASGNIQYF. The CDR3 nucleotides read TGTGCCAGCAGTTTGAGCGGGGCTAGCGGAAACATTCAGTACTTC.

J is TRBJ2-1 and V is TRBV11-2; 9 positions agree with TRBD2. The CDR3 is 13 amino acids. V lost 5 bases and J lost 7; bases outside the gene matches: 3. In germline, CDR1 is SGHAT, CDR2 FQNNGV. The CDR3 region is CASSLGLANEQFF. In DNA, the CDR3 is TGTGCCAGCAGCCTCGGACTAGCGAATGAGCAGTTCTTC.

For the CDR3, the DNA is TGTGCCAGCAGCGTAGCTCGGACTAGCGGGAAGCAGGGGGAGCAGTTCTTC. Translated, it gives CASSVARTSGKQGEQFF. The chain joins TRBV9 to TRBJ2-1; 12 bases map to TRBD2. V was pared by 0 bases and J by 10 bases, with 11 bases of the junction left unmatched. Germline loops: CDR1 SGDLS, CDR2 YYNGEE. This CDR3 is 17 amino acids long.

The chain couples TRBV2 to TRBJ1-2; 9 nucleotides agree with TRBD1. Losses at the gene ends were 9 bases for V and 8 bases for J; bases not matched to a gene: 13. Per germline, CDR1 SNHLY and CDR2 FYNNEI. CDR3 length equals 14 residues. DNA for the CDR3: TGTGCCAGTACCTACATACAGGGGGCGCGGGGCTACACCTTC. Protein product: CASTYIQGARGYTF.

V gene TRBV2 combines with J gene TRBJ2-7; possible D gene TRBD1, 7 bases. The germline V gene has CDR1 SNHLY and CDR2 FYNNEI. This CDR3 region has 14 residues. Trimming stripped 6 bases from V and 3 bases from J, with 15 bases between. The CDR3 nucleotides read TGTGCCAGCAGAAGAGATCAGGGGGGCTACGAGCAGTACTTC. Amino acids: CASRRDQGGYEQYF. The full variable domain, completed using reference TRBV2 and TRBJ2-7, is EPEVTQTPSHQVTQMGQEVILRCVPISNHLYFYWYRQILGQKVEFLVSFYNNEISEKSEIFDDQFSVERPDGSNFTLKIRSTKLEDSAMYFCASRRDQGGYEQYFGPGTRLTVT.

In this sample, this clone turned up once. J is TRBJ1-4 and V is TRBV30; a weak D match, TRBD1 (5 bases). V dropped 4 bases and J dropped 3 bases, with 9 bases sitting between them. From germline, CDR1 is GTSNPN and CDR2 SVGIG (reference sequence). There are 13 residues in the CDR3. CDR3 bases: TGTGCCTGGATGGGGGGTCCTAATGAAAAACTGTTTTTT. Protein sequence: CAWMGGPNEKLFF. Based on the CDR3 plus reference TRBV30 and TRBJ1-4, the full variable domain is SQTIHQWPATLVQPVGSPLSLECTVEGTSNPNLYWYRQAAGRGLQLLFYSVGIGQISSEVPQNLSASRPQDRQFILSSKKLLLSDSGFYLCAWMGGPNEKLFFGSGTQLSVL.